The clone carrying this T cell receptor (beta chain) was counted many times. Its antigen is as yet unknown. Subjects aged 18 to 65 presented with newly diagnosed hyperthyroidism of less than 2 months' duration. Not enrolled were patients with uncontrolled infection, other autoimmune disease, pregnancy or lactation. The sample of blood was obtained at first hyperthyroidism diagnosis (before any ophthalmopathy symptoms). Amplification of TCR beta CDR3 regions used RNA as the template. TCR CDR3 underwent first-round RT-PCR with the HTBI primer set. A single record per CDR3 protein comes from TCRdb applying MiXCR to the multiplex PCR reads. This table holds under 450,000 distinct CDR3 sequences, about 18% found once. This sample stems from a study of T cells in Graves' hyperthyroidism and ophthalmopathy. Study results and limitations: The model foresaw ophthalmopathy a median around 6 months prior to onset.

V trimming: 7 bases; J trimming: 1 base; junction bases outside the gene matches: 5. This CDR3 region has 16 residues. In germline, CDR1 is KGHDR, CDR2 SFDVKD. The sequence derives from a young woman with Graves' hyperthyroidism that later progressed to Graves' ophthalmopathy. The rearrangement joins TRBV24-1 to TRBJ1-5, with 11 bases matching TRBD1. The sample comprised blood. DNA of the CDR3: TGTGCCACCAGCGGACAGGGGGCTTTAAGCAATCAGCCCCAGCATTTT. It encodes CATSGQGALSNQPQHF.